Following are 21 T cell receptor beta chains from one sample sequenced in a study of T cells in localized non-small cell lung cancer. Clones were sequenced by immunoSEQ multiplex PCR, and TCRdb holds only the in-frame ones, with some missing. The sample includes about 3,700 clones, roughly 31% seen only once; the top ten take 11%. This specimen was normal lung tissue next to the tumor, taken before any cancer treatment. The receptors were gathered from a male donor aged 60 or over with stage III lung adenocarcinoma.

The V call is TRBV11-3, the J call TRBJ1-5; no reliable D call. Trimming removed 5 bases at V and 3 bases at J, with 14 bases between. This CDR3 spans 15 amino acids. Germline CDR1 is SGHNT and CDR2 is YENEEA. DNA for the CDR3: TGTGCCAGCAGCCCAAGGGTTATCCACAATCAGCCCCAGCATTTT. This encodes CASSPRVIHNQPQHF.

V is TRBV14 and J is TRBJ2-2; no clear D gene. V was cut by 4 bases and J by 1 base, with 7 bases left in between. CDR1 and CDR2 (germline): SGHDN, FVKESK. This CDR3 has 14 residues. The CDR3 reads CASSRDWNTGELFF. Written as DNA, the CDR3 is TGTGCCAGCAGCCGGGATTGGAACACCGGGGAGCTGTTTTTT.

This clone was seen only once. Written as DNA, the CDR3 is TGTGCCAGTAAGCCAGAAGGAAGCAATCAGCCCCAGCATTTT. Translated, it gives CASKPEGSNQPQHF. The rearrangement joins TRBV19 to TRBJ1-5; D is undetermined. The CDR3 is made up of 14 amino acids. The V gene lost 7 bases and the J gene lost 1 base, with 11 bases spanning the gap. Germline-derived CDR1 and CDR2 are LNHDA and SQIVND (reference sequence).

In its sample, this clone was seen a few times. A read error may account for a junction end that differs from germline. The chain combines TRBV18 with TRBJ2-2; D is perhaps TRBD1 (5 bases). CDR3 length: 16 amino acids. Germline loops: CDR1 KGHSH, CDR2 LQKENI. In nucleotides, the CDR3 is TGTGCCAGCTCACTTAGCCAGGGCGCGAAGACCGGGGAGCTGTTTTTT. Translating gives CASSLSQGAKTGELFF.

The chain joins TRBV29-1 to TRBJ2-7; 7 bases line up with TRBD1. The length of the CDR3 is 12 residues. The junction had 7 bases not matched to a gene; V was cut back by 7 bases and J by 4 bases. CDR1 and CDR2 (germline): SQVTM, ANQGSEA. CDR3: CSARQGDYEQYF. In DNA, the CDR3 is TGCAGCGCCCGACAGGGTGATTACGAGCAGTACTTC.

The V call is TRBV18, the J call TRBJ2-3; D possibly corresponds to TRBD1 (7 bases). Trimming shortened V by 3 bases and J by 4 bases, and 14 bases separated the two germline ends. Germline CDR1 KGHSH, CDR2 LQKENI. There are 15 residues in the CDR3. CDR3 residues: CASSPTQGRSDTQYF. CDR3 DNA: TGTGCCAGCTCACCGACACAGGGGAGGTCAGATACGCAGTATTTT.

This clone has just a few counts. The chain has TRBV7-6 and TRBJ1-4; 9 nucleotides align to TRBD1. CDR1 is SGHVS and CDR2 is FNYEAQ in the germline V gene. V lost 6 bases, J lost 8 bases, and 7 bases stayed unmatched. The length of the CDR3 is 14 residues. The CDR3 spells CASRRQGGEEKLFF. The CDR3 DNA sequence: TGTGCCAGCAGAAGACAGGGGGGAGAAGAAAAACTGTTTTTT.

The gene calls are TRBV19 and TRBJ1-2, with D possibly TRBD1 on 5 matching bases. V gave up 3 bases and J gave up 8 bases, with 16 bases separating them. Germline V gene data show CDR1 as LNHDA and CDR2 as SQIVND (reference sequence). The CDR3 is 14 residues long. In DNA, the CDR3 is TGTGCCAGTAGTATTAGAACGGGACGGAAGGGCTACACCTTC. Protein sequence: CASSIRTGRKGYTF. Full variable domain (missing parts from reference TRBV19 and TRBJ1-2): DGGITQSPKYLFRKEGQNVTLSCEQNLNHDAMYWYRQDPGQGLRLIYYSQIVNDFQKGDIAEGYSVSREKKESFPLTVTSAQKNPTAFYLCASSIRTGRKGYTFGSGTRLTVV.

The chain links TRBV1 to TRBJ1-4. TRBV1 is an annotated pseudogene. This CDR3 has 14 amino acids. CDR3 DNA sequence: TGCGCCAGCAGCCAAGAACTGGGGGGGGAAAAACTGTTTTTT. This translates into CASSQELGGEKLFF.

This clone showed up just a few times. This chain connects TRBV18 to TRBJ1-1; D is unresolved. The V end lost 6 bases, the J end lost 0 bases, and 8 bases lay between the germline ends. The CDR3 consists of 13 residues. Germline V lookup: CDR1 KGHSH, CDR2 LQKENI. The CDR3 protein is CASSASMNTEAFF. CDR3 DNA: TGTGCCAGCTCCGCCTCCATGAACACTGAAGCTTTCTTT.

This rearrangement joins TRBV6-8 to TRBJ2-7; 11 bases line up with TRBD1. J lost 2 bases, V lost 6 bases, and 6 bases had no gene match. Germline V gene lookup returns CDR1 MNHGY and CDR2 SAAAGT. The CDR3 runs 15 residues. Here the CDR3 DNA reads TGTGCCAGCAGCCAAGGGACAGGGGGGACCTACGAGCAGTACTTC. Translation: CASSQGTGGTYEQYF.

The chain is built from TRBV28 and TRBJ2-7; a weak D match, TRBD2 (5 bases). Germline V gene data show CDR1 as MDHEN and CDR2 as SYDVKM. The V gene lost 4 bases and the J gene lost 5 bases, with 18 bases spanning the gap. This CDR3 comprises 15 residues. CDR3 sequence: CASSSLRGKRNEQYF. CDR3 sequence (DNA): TGTGCCAGCAGTTCTCTACGCGGTAAGCGGAACGAGCAGTACTTC.

This clone was counted between two and nine times. The rearrangement joins TRBV9 to TRBJ2-3; 8 bases line up with TRBD1. CDR3 size: 14 residues. Germline trimming cut 6 bases from V and 0 bases from J; bases unmatched to any gene: 3. Germline CDR1 and CDR2: SGDLS and YYNGEE. This chain's CDR3 is CASKGTGSTDTQYF. CDR3 DNA: TGTGCCAGCAAAGGGACAGGAAGCACAGATACGCAGTATTTT.

The chain couples TRBV16 to TRBJ2-6, with a tentative D call TRBD1 (5 bases). This CDR3 spans 19 amino acids. With 1 base removed from V and 3 bases from J, the gap between germline ends came to 19 bases. Germline V CDR1 and CDR2: KGHSY, FQNENV. Here the CDR3 DNA reads TGTGCCAGCAGCCAATTTTGGTCGCCAGGGTCTATTGGGGCCAACGTCCTGACTTTC. It yields the protein CASSQFWSPGSIGANVLTF. The full variable domain, completed using reference TRBV16 and TRBJ2-6, is GEEVAQTPKHLVRGEGQKAKLYCAPIKGHSYVFWYQQVLKNEFKFLISFQNENVFDETGMPKERFSAKCLPNSPCSLEIQATKLEDSAVYFCASSQFWSPGSIGANVLTFGAGSRLTVL.

J is TRBJ1-2 and V is TRBV18; TRBD1 matches 8 bases. CDR1 is KGHSH and CDR2 is LQKENI in the germline V gene. The CDR3 sequence is 15 residues long. V lost 5 bases and J lost 4; bases outside the gene matches: 9. DNA for the CDR3: TGTGCCAGCTCAACTACCGGGACAGGTCTCTATGGCTACACCTTC. It is translated as CASSTTGTGLYGYTF.

V usage is TRBV28 and J usage is TRBJ1-4, with a weak D call TRBD1 (5 bases). CDR1 and CDR2 from the germline V gene are MDHEN and SYDVKM. Trimming left V 4 bases short and J 4 bases short, with 10 bases between. This CDR3 is 14 amino acids long. The CDR3 here is CASSSSGYNEKLFF. The CDR3 nucleotides are TGTGCCAGCAGTTCTTCAGGGTATAATGAAAAACTGTTTTTT.

The chain is built from TRBV6-8 and TRBJ1-2; TRBD1 aligns across 9 bases. The V gene end was trimmed by 6 bases and the J gene end by 2 bases; junction bases not matched to a gene: 1. The CDR3 covers 13 residues. Germline V gene data show CDR1 as MNHGY and CDR2 as SAAAGT. CDR3 DNA sequence: TGTGCCAGCAGAGGACAGGGGAACTATGGCTACACCTTC. The encoded protein is CASRGQGNYGYTF.

The chain couples TRBV19 to TRBJ2-1; 7 bases agree with TRBD2. CDR3 length equals 13 residues. Trimming at V came to 1 base and at J to 7 bases, leaving 1 base not matched to a gene. Germline V gene sequence: CDR1 LNHDA, CDR2 SQIVND (reference sequence). The CDR3 loop is CASSIGAGNEQFF. The CDR3 DNA follows: TGTGCCAGTAGTATAGGAGCGGGGAATGAGCAGTTCTTC.

This clone was detected a few times. The chain joins TRBV28 to TRBJ2-4, with a possible D match to TRBD2 (6 bases). Trimming pared 3 bases from V and 1 base from J, leaving 10 bases between. This CDR3 has 15 amino acids. The germline gives CDR1 MDHEN, CDR2 SYDVKM. In DNA form, the CDR3 reads TGTGCCAGCAGTTTCGGGGGAACGGCCAAAAACATTCAGTACTTC. It translates to CASSFGGTAKNIQYF.

The chain has TRBV18 and TRBJ2-1; TRBD2 might be the D (5 bases). CDR3 size: 15 residues. Germline V gene sequence: CDR1 KGHSH, CDR2 LQKENI. V was cut by 6 bases and J by 9 bases, with 21 bases left in between. The CDR3 loop reads CASSRENPEVSEQFF. CDR3 bases: TGTGCCAGCTCGAGGGAGAACCCGGAGGTTAGTGAGCAGTTCTTC.

There are a few counts of this clone. V is TRBV10-3 and J is TRBJ1-2; TRBD1 is a possible D gene (5 bases). The CDR3 is made up of 13 amino acids. The germline gives CDR1 ENHRY, CDR2 SYGVKD. Between the trimmed V and J ends, which lost 0 bases and 8 bases, there was a span of 10 bases. The CDR3 loop reads CAISESRGDGYTF. CDR3 DNA: TGTGCCATCAGTGAGTCGAGGGGTGACGGCTACACCTTC.